This T cell receptor beta chain was found in a study of monozygotic twins with inflammatory bowel disease. The CDR3 covers 15 residues. Germline V gene data show CDR1 as SGHTA and CDR2 as FQGNSA. Each sample's cDNA came from eight separate reactions. UMIs incorporating a 6-nucleotide sample barcode were appended by means of template switching. TCRdb reprocessed the 5' RACE reads, keeping one entry per CDR3 protein, no DNA. The sample table includes around 100,000 distinct CDR3 sequences. Regarding this clonotype: No antigen is known for it.

Study results and caveats: Patients received differing immunosuppressive treatments, which may have added variability to their repertoires. Healthy co-twins had higher TCRbeta inverse Simpson diversity than their IBD twins.

V and J are TRBV7-2 and TRBJ2-1; TCRdb lists TRBD2, though no DNA is available to test this call. The source material was blood. The sequence came from a human donor with ulcerative colitis or Crohn's disease, or a healthy co-twin of an affected twin (not recorded which). The CDR3 protein is CASSPGLAGGREQFF.